These T cell receptor beta chains were read from a single sample in a study of blood T cells in healthy people across ages. Via MiXCR, TCRdb re-called the 5' RACE reads, giving one row per CDR3 protein. The data hold about 1.4 million distinct CDR3 sequences, with approximately 63% observed a single time. Sequenced sample: blood. Source of these receptors: a young man in good health. Both conserved end residues are part of each CDR3.

J gene: TRBJ2-1; V gene: TRBV25-1; CDR3 protein: CASSVRGNPYNEQFF
J gene: TRBJ1-6; V gene: TRBV28; CDR3 protein: CASSFRGYSPLHF
J gene: TRBJ2-5; V gene: TRBV5-6; CDR3 protein: CASSFFGQRDLYQETQYF
J gene: TRBJ2-3; V gene: TRBV27; CDR3 protein: CASAPSLDTQYF
J gene: TRBJ2-7; V gene: TRBV4-1; CDR3 protein: CASSQGLVSGGEQYF
J gene: TRBJ2-2; V gene: TRBV12-3/TRBV12-4; CDR3 protein: CASSPGDGELFF
J gene: TRBJ2-1; V gene: TRBV4-2; CDR3 protein: CASSQEGYRQSLHNEQFF
J gene: NA; V gene: TRBV24-1; CDR3 protein: CATSPGQDVNEQYF
J gene: TRBJ2-3; V gene: TRBV4-3; CDR3 protein: CASSQQRVAGEGTDTQYF
J gene: TRBJ2-3; V gene: TRBV7-6; CDR3 protein: CASSLSGVWGDTQYF
J gene: TRBJ2-7; V gene: TRBV20-1; CDR3 protein: CSAFKWGQGSYEQYF
J gene: TRBJ2-3; V gene: TRBV7-2; CDR3 protein: CASSLQTSSVRDTDTQYF
J gene: TRBJ2-5; V gene: TRBV6-6; CDR3 protein: CATEGPQETQYF
J gene: TRBJ2-1; V gene: TRBV11-1; CDR3 protein: CASSPRGGGSKDNEQFF
J gene: TRBJ1-1; V gene: TRBV15; CDR3 protein: CATSRVYSEAFF
J gene: NA; V gene: TRBV6-1; CDR3 protein: CASSAYLGLAGYEQYF
J gene: TRBJ1-2; V gene: TRBV4-3; CDR3 protein: CASSQDYTSDYGYTF
J gene: TRBJ2-5; V gene: TRBV3-1; CDR3 protein: CASRSSERGVNNEQYF
J gene: TRBJ2-7; V gene: TRBV5-8; CDR3 protein: CATALGSYEQYF
J gene: TRBJ1-5; V gene: TRBV4-3; CDR3 protein: CASSKSPNQPQHF
J gene: TRBJ2-1; V gene: TRBV4-1; CDR3 protein: CASSRSSGAGGEQFF
J gene: TRBJ2-7; V gene: TRBV28; CDR3 protein: CASSLLENFYEQYF
J gene: TRBJ1-4; V gene: TRBV6-1; CDR3 protein: CASSEHGQTNNEKLFF
J gene: NA; V gene: TRBV18; CDR3 protein: CASSQTNEQYF
J gene: TRBJ2-7; V gene: TRBV14; CDR3 protein: CASSHWDSSYEQYF
J gene: TRBJ2-3; V gene: TRBV29-1; CDR3 protein: CSVGRGRTDTQYF
J gene: TRBJ2-1; V gene: TRBV20-1; CDR3 protein: CSASRDPNEQFF
J gene: TRBJ1-1; V gene: TRBV6-5; CDR3 protein: CAGSIDRRGTEAFF